Presented here are 9 T cell receptor beta chains from one specimen sequenced in a study of cytomegalovirus exposure and HLA in healthy donors. Use of 60 Vbeta and 13 Jbeta primers characterized the PCR. TCRdb's copy holds only in-frame clones and misses some; the assay was immunoSEQ multiplex PCR. The sample carries tens of thousands of clones, over 70% recorded once. Sequenced input: PBMCs. The source is a woman aged 40-49 years in good health and CMV-seronegative.

This clone was counted a few times. V gene TRBV5-5 combines with J gene TRBJ2-6; D uncertain. Per the germline V gene, CDR1 is SGHKS and CDR2 is YYEKEE (reference sequence). The CDR3 is made up of 14 amino acids. V was cut by 1 base and J by 1 base, with 3 bases left in between. This CDR3 is CASSLYSGANVLTF. The CDR3, as DNA: TGTGCCAGCAGCTTGTATTCTGGGGCCAACGTCCTGACTTTC.

The chain employs TRBV15 and TRBJ2-1; 13 bases fit TRBD2. V was pared by 1 base and J by 6 bases, with 0 bases of the junction left unmatched. The germline V gene has CDR1 LNHNV and CDR2 YYDKDF (reference sequence). This CDR3 contains 15 residues. The CDR3 region has the DNA TGTGCCACCAGCAGAGGGACTAGCGGGAGCAATGAGCAGTTCTTC. It codes for CATSRGTSGSNEQFF.

The chain links TRBV18 to TRBJ2-5; D might be TRBD1 (6 bases). Germline CDR1 is KGHSH and CDR2 is LQKENI. The CDR3 sequence is 14 residues long. V was clipped by 6 bases and J by 2 bases, with 13 bases between them. The CDR3 coding sequence is TGTGCCAGCTCCCCTGACAGGACACAAGAGACCCAGTACTTC. This translates into CASSPDRTQETQYF.

This chain links TRBV7-2 with TRBJ1-1, with a weak D call TRBD1 (5 bases). CDR1 and CDR2 (germline): SGHTA, FQGNSA. Between the trimmed V and J ends, which lost 6 bases and 1 base, there was a span of 9 bases. This CDR3 is 13 amino acids long. The CDR3 loop is CASRLQENTEAFF. Here the CDR3 DNA reads TGTGCCAGCAGGTTACAGGAGAACACTGAAGCTTTCTTT. The variable domain in full, with the rest retrieved from reference TRBV7-2 and TRBJ1-1, is GAGVSQSPSNKVTEKGKDVELRCDPISGHTALYWYRQSLGQGLEFLIYFQGNSAPDKSGLPSDRFSAERTGGSVSTLTIQRTQQEDSAVYLCASRLQENTEAFFGQGTRLTVV.

This rearrangement joins TRBV7-6 to TRBJ2-6; D is possibly TRBD1 (5 bases). The CDR3 has 17 amino acids. Looked up from germline, CDR1 is SGHVS and CDR2 is FNYEAQ. Deletions cut 1 base from V and 4 bases from J, with 14 bases between. The DNA for the CDR3 is TGTGCCAGCAGCTTAGGACAGACCCCTGGAGGGGCCAACGTCCTGACTTTC. Its protein product is CASSLGQTPGGANVLTF.

This clone has just one count. The chain carries TRBV30 and TRBJ1-5, with D possibly TRBD1 on 5 matching bases. The germline gives CDR1 GTSNPN, CDR2 SVGIG (reference sequence). The length of the CDR3 is 13 residues. The V and J ends lost 5 bases and 4 bases respectively, with 12 bases between them. The DNA for the CDR3 is TGTGCCTGGGGCGGGACGGGTAATCAGCCCCAGCATTTT. This sequence encodes CAWGGTGNQPQHF.

The gene calls are TRBV7-9 and TRBJ1-2; no firm D call. CDR1 is SEHNR, CDR2 FQNEAQ, per germline (reference sequence). V dropped 5 bases and J dropped 4 bases, with 11 bases sitting between them. The CDR3 totals 13 residues. In DNA, the CDR3 is TGTGCCAGCAGCCGACCCGCGGGCTATGGCTACACCTTC. Encoded protein: CASSRPAGYGYTF.

This clone was counted once. This chain joins TRBV5-4 and TRBJ2-2; TRBD2 aligns across 14 bases. This CDR3 has 17 amino acids. V shed 4 bases, J shed 5 bases, and the junction held 7 bases outside the gene matches. Germline V gene lookup returns CDR1 SGHNT and CDR2 YYREEE (reference sequence). The CDR3 DNA reads TGTGCCAGCAGCATGGGACTAGCGGGAGAAGGAACCGGGGAGCTGTTTTTT. Its translation: CASSMGLAGEGTGELFF.

The rearrangement joins TRBV20-1 to TRBJ1-1; no firm D call. The germline V and J ends were trimmed by 7 bases and 8 bases, with 11 bases remaining between them. The CDR3 sequence is 10 residues long. CDR1 and CDR2 from the germline V gene are DFQATT and SNEGSKA (reference sequence). This chain's CDR3 is CSVATSEAFF. The CDR3 DNA sequence: TGCAGTGTCGCTACCTCAGAAGCTTTCTTT.